Sequencing of this T cell receptor beta chain was carried out in a study of blood T cell repertoires in COVID-19 (dated by TCRdb to about 2020). Regarding the research as a whole: Samples covering the acute and convalescent phases of COVID-19 were provided by collaborators in the United States, Italy and Spain. Samples came from the ongoing ImmuneRACE study (first 160 participants) plus 1,254 subjects from 6 global collaborators. The sample metadata nearly always contained a de-identified subject ID, COVID-19 status, age in years and sex. Deeply sampled blood TCRbeta repertoires from subjects exposed to, actively infected with, or recovered from COVID-19 were included in the dataset. The repertoires were released in a freely available public database intended as a resource for research on the immune response to SARS-CoV-2. Where HLA class I and class II types were available, the types were taken from metadata supplied by the sample provider, not from assay-based typing. The prospective study material was composed of cDNA or gDNA derived from T cells, B-cell-depleted T cells, or PBMCs. Broader findings and caveats from the paper: The amount of clinical and demographic metadata varied by source and participant and was provided uncurated.

TCRbeta CDR3 regions were amplified from genomic DNA using the immunoSEQ Assay, a bias-controlled multiplex PCR. In the source study's methods: Within the assay, amplification of reference gene primers was used to estimate how many nucleated cells each sample contained. To quantify the absolute abundance of each unique TCRbeta CDR3 rearrangement, sequence reads were collapsed and filtered. For each sample, productive Simpson clonality was calculated as the square root of Simpson's diversity index over productive rearrangements. TCRdb provides this immuneACCESS table in a form limited to in-frame rearrangements. Some clones are lacking; in checked studies, under half of them reflect an unresolved V gene, and why the rest are absent is not known. The V and J calls and clone size were taken over from that table, and D and trimming were inferred from the DNA. This sample lists around 330,000 clones; roughly 88% were detected once. The ten most abundant clones make up 3.5% to 4% of the sample.

Details on this clone: The antigen it recognizes is unknown. Per-base quality was not reported, and no clone a single base away is much larger than it.

V and J are truncated by 9 bases and 2 bases respectively, leaving an intervening sequence of 8 bases. Including cysteine and phenylalanine, the CDR3 has 13 amino acids. The only DNA kept is the CDR3, 39 bases in frame from the first base. Looking up the germline V gene (reference sequence) yields CDR1 LNHDA and CDR2 SQIVND. Each collaborating institution followed its own protocols to collect whole blood in K2EDTA tubes. For TCRbeta analysis, collaborators shipped samples as frozen whole blood, isolated PBMCs, or DNA extracted from either of those sample types. Sample: peripheral blood. This clonotype was obtained from a woman between 50 and 59 years old with active or convalescent COVID-19. The rearrangement combines TRBV19 with TRBJ2-6, with TRBD1 as a weak D call on 6 bases. Here is the DNA: TGTGCCAGCAGGACAGCTGGGGCCAACGTCCTGACTTTC. Its translation reads: CASRTAGANVLTF.